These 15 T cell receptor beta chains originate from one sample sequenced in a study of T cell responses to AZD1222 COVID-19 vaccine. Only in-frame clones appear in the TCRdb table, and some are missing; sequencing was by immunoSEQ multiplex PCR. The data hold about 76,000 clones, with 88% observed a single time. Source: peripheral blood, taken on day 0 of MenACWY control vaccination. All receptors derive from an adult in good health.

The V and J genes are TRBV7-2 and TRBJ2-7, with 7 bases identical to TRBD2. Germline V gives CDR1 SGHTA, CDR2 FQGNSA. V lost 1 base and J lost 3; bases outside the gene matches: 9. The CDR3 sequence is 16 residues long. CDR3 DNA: TGTGCCAGCAGCTTAGGCCTTACAGCGGGAAGCTACGAGCAGTACTTC. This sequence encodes CASSLGLTAGSYEQYF.

The CDR3 reads CASSLSGGRTEAFF. CDR3 DNA sequence: TGTGCCAGCAGCTTATCGGGGGGGCGAACTGAAGCTTTCTTT. The chain joins TRBV7-2 to TRBJ1-1, with D possibly being TRBD1 (6 bases). The CDR3 has 14 amino acids. Trimming took 2 bases from V and 5 from J, leaving 12 bases between them. The germline CDR1 and CDR2 sequences are SGHTA and FQGNSA.

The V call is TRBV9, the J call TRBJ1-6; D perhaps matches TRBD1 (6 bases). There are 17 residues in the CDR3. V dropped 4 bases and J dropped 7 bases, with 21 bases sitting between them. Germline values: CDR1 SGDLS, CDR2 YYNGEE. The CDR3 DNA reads TGTGCCAGCAGCCCAACCTCACGGGGGACATGGAATTCACCCCTCCACTTT. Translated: CASSPTSRGTWNSPLHF.

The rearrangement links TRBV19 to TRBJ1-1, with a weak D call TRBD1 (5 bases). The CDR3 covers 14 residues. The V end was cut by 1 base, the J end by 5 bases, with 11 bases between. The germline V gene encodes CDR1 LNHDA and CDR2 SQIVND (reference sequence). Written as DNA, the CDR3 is TGTGCCAGTAGTATAGGTGGGGCGGGGACTGAAGCTTTCTTT. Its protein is CASSIGGAGTEAFF.

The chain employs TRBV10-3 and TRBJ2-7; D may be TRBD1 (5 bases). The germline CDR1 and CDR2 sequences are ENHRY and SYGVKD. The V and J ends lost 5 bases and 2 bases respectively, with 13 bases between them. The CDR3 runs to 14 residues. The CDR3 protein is CAISWARETYEQYF. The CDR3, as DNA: TGTGCCATCAGTTGGGCCAGGGAAACCTACGAGCAGTACTTC.

For the CDR3, the DNA is TGTGCCAGCAGCCTGGACGGCTACGAGCAGTACTTC. Translating gives CASSLDGYEQYF. The gene calls are TRBV6-5 and TRBJ2-7, with no clear D. CDR1 MNHEY and CDR2 SVGAGI come from the germline V gene. This CDR3 spans 12 amino acids. Trimming pared 6 bases from V and 3 bases from J, leaving 9 bases between.

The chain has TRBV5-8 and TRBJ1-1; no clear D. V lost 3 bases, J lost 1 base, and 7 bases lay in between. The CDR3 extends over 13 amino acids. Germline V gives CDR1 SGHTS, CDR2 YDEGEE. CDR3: CASSSWGNTEAFF. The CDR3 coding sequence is TGTGCCAGCAGCTCCTGGGGGAACACTGAAGCTTTCTTT.

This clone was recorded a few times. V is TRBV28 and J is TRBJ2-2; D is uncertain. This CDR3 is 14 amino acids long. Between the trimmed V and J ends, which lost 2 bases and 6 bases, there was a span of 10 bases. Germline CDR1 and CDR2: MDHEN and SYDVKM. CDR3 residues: CASSLGSFPGELFF. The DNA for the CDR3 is TGTGCCAGCAGTTTAGGGTCATTTCCCGGGGAGCTGTTTTTT.

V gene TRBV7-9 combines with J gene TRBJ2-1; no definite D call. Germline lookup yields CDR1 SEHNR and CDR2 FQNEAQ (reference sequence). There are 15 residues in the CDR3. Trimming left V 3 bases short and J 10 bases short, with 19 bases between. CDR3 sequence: CASSFGLAQQYEQFF. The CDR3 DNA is TGTGCCAGCAGCTTTGGATTAGCCCAACAATACGAGCAGTTCTTC.

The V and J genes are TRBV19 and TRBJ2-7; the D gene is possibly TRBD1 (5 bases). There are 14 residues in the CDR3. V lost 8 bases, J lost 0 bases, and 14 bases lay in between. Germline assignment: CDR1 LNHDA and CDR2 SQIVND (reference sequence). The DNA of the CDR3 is TGTGCCAGTTCCCTAGGGGTTAGCTCCTACGAGCAGTACTTC. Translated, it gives CASSLGVSSYEQYF.

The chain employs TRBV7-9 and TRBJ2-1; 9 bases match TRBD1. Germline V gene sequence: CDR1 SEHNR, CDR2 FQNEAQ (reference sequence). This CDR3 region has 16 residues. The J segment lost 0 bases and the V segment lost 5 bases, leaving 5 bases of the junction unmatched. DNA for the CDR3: TGTGCCAGCAGCCACCTGACAGGGGGCTCCTACAATGAGCAGTTCTTC. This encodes CASSHLTGGSYNEQFF.

The CDR3 DNA is TGTGCCAGCCTAACTCCTGGGGACACTTCACCCCTCCACTTT. Its protein product is CASLTPGDTSPLHF. The J gene is TRBJ1-6, the V gene TRBV28; D is possibly TRBD1 (6 bases). CDR1 is MDHEN and CDR2 is SYDVKM in the germline V gene. There are 14 residues in the CDR3. Trimming shortened V by 8 bases and J by 9 bases, and 17 bases separated the two germline ends.

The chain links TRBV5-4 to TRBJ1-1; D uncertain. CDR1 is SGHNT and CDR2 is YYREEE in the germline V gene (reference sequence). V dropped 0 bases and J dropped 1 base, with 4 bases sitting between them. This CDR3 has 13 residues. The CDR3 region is CASSLGWNTEAFF. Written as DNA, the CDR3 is TGTGCCAGCAGCTTGGGTTGGAACACTGAAGCTTTCTTT.

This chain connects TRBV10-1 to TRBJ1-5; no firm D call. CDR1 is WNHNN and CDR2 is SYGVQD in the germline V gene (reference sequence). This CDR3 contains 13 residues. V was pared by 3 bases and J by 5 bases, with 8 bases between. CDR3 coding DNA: TGCGCCAGCAGTGACGGTGCGGATCAGCCCCAGCATTTT. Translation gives CASSDGADQPQHF.

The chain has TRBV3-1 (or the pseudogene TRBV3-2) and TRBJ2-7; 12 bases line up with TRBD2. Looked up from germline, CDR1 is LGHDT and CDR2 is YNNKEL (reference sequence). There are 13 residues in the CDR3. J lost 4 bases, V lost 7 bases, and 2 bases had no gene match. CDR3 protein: CASKTSGSYEQYF. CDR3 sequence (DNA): TGTGCCAGCAAGACTAGCGGGAGTTACGAGCAGTACTTC.